Below, one TCR beta chain is given with its context. This specimen comes from a study of T cell changes during pregnancy in multiple sclerosis. The CDR3 totals 15 residues. The germline V and J ends were trimmed by 7 bases and 2 bases, with 17 bases remaining between them. CDR1 is KGHSH, CDR2 LQKENI, per germline. Some clones are missing from TCRdb's copy, which holds only in-frame ones; the method was immunoSEQ multiplex PCR. The table lists 35,000 to 50,000 clones, approximately 91% of them singletons. The sequencing used CD4+ T cells from peripheral blood mononuclear cells, collected after pregnancy. This receptor was obtained from a female donor in good health, enrolled as a control in a pregnancy study. The chain combines TRBV18 with TRBJ2-5, with unresolved D. The CDR3 loop is CASCRPRGDQETQYF. Here the CDR3 DNA reads TGTGCCAGCTGTCGGCCCCGAGGAGATCAAGAGACCCAGTACTTC. Combining the CDR3 with reference TRBV18 and TRBJ2-5 gives the whole variable domain NAGVMQNPRHLVRRRGQEARLRCSPMKGHSHVYWYRQLPEEGLKFMVYLQKENIIDESGMPKERFSAEFPKEGPSILRIQQVVRGDSAAYFCASCRPRGDQETQYFGPGTRLLVL.